The 16 T cell receptor beta chains reported below all come from one sample, sequenced in a study of a mutant IDH1 vaccine in newly diagnosed glioma. These receptors lack a known antigen. Method: immunoSEQ multiplex PCR; TCRdb's copy keeps in-frame clones and lacks some. The sample shows approximately 31,000 clones, roughly four fifths of them seen only once. Time point reported: week 47, end of study. The study gave 300 ug of mutant IDH1 20-mer peptide per vaccine dose, with topical imiquimod. Sequencing was performed on PBMCs, taken from a glioma patient whose treatment included an IDH1 peptide vaccine. Source of these receptors: a man under 40 with glioma.

This clone turned up a few times. The V and J genes are TRBV30 and TRBJ1-2; TRBD1 agrees at 8 bases. Germline V CDR1 and CDR2: GTSNPN, SVGIG (reference sequence). This CDR3 comprises 12 residues. Losses at the gene ends were 5 bases for V and 6 bases for J; bases not matched to a gene: 5. The CDR3 is CAWSGGADGYTF. The CDR3, as DNA: TGTGCCTGGTCAGGGGGCGCCGATGGCTACACCTTC.

J is TRBJ2-5 and V is TRBV7-2, with D possibly TRBD1 on 6 matching bases. This CDR3 contains 15 residues. With 3 bases removed from V and 0 bases from J, the gap between germline ends came to 11 bases. Germline V CDR1 and CDR2: SGHTA, FQGNSA. DNA of the CDR3: TGTGCCAGCAGCTTTGCCGGGACAAACCAAGAGACCCAGTACTTC. As protein: CASSFAGTNQETQYF.

This clone was seen more than once but under ten times. The chain recombines TRBV19 with TRBJ1-1; D remains ambiguous. Germline-derived CDR1 and CDR2 are LNHDA and SQIVND (reference sequence). This CDR3 spans 12 amino acids. Trimming pared 9 bases from V and 5 bases from J, leaving 13 bases between. CDR3 in amino acids: CASGRLETEAFF. CDR3 DNA: TGTGCCAGCGGACGGCTGGAGACTGAAGCTTTCTTT.

The rearrangement links TRBV7-8 to TRBJ1-6, with D uncertain. This CDR3 has 17 residues. Germline-derived CDR1 and CDR2 are SGHVS and FQNEAQ. Trimming pared 0 bases from V and 3 bases from J, leaving 12 bases between. The CDR3 here is CASSLAPGTLYNSPLHF. The CDR3 DNA follows: TGTGCCAGCAGCTTAGCGCCCGGTACTCTCTATAATTCACCCCTCCACTTT.

The chain couples TRBV19 to TRBJ1-1, with D possibly TRBD1 on 5 matching bases. Trimming removed 1 base at V and 3 bases at J, with 12 bases between. The CDR3 contains 15 residues. Germline V lookup: CDR1 LNHDA, CDR2 SQIVND (reference sequence). CDR3 sequence: CASSIALPGHTEAFF. In DNA, the CDR3 is TGTGCCAGTAGTATAGCCCTGCCGGGACACACTGAAGCTTTCTTT.

This chain links TRBV11-2 with TRBJ1-1; possibly TRBD1 for D (5 bases). The V end lost 1 base, the J end lost 1 base, and 13 bases lay between the germline ends. CDR3 length: 16 residues. Germline CDR1 reads SGHAT; CDR2 reads FQNNGV. As DNA, the CDR3 is TGTGCCAGCAGCTTAGCTATTCTGGGGCCGAACACTGAAGCTTTCTTT. It is translated as CASSLAILGPNTEAFF.

The chain links TRBV5-1 to TRBJ1-2, with D perhaps matching TRBD1 (5 bases). Germline values: CDR1 SGHRS, CDR2 YFSETQ. The CDR3 runs 16 residues. The V end was cut by 0 bases, the J end by 6 bases, with 18 bases between. CDR3 DNA sequence: TGCGCCAGCAGCTTGGTTCCGGCGATAGGGGCGGATGGCTACACCTTC. It is translated as CASSLVPAIGADGYTF.

The chain uses TRBV30 and TRBJ2-5; no clear D. Germline CDR1 reads GTSNPN; CDR2 reads SVGIG (reference sequence). Trimming shortened V by 4 bases and J by 2 bases, and 11 bases separated the two germline ends. This CDR3 is built from 13 residues. The CDR3 nucleotides read TGTGCCTGGACTAGAAGGAGACAAGAGACCCAGTACTTC. This codes for CAWTRRRQETQYF.

This clone has a handful of counts. CDR3 nucleotide sequence: TGTGCCAGCAGCTTAATCCCCGGGAACACCGGGGAGCTGTTTTTT. Its translation is CASSLIPGNTGELFF. The V call is TRBV7-3, the J call TRBJ2-2; the D is unclear. V dropped 1 base and J dropped 1 base, with 7 bases sitting between them. The V gene's germline CDR1 is SGHTA and CDR2 FQGTGA. The CDR3 is 15 residues long.

The chain combines TRBV2 with TRBJ2-2, with TRBD1 as a possible D gene (5 bases). The CDR3 is made up of 15 amino acids. V gave up 7 bases and J gave up 0 bases, with 12 bases separating them. Germline CDR1 is SNHLY and CDR2 is FYNNEI. This chain's CDR3 is CASNHGASNTGELFF. Written as DNA, the CDR3 is TGTGCCAGCAATCATGGGGCATCGAACACCGGGGAGCTGTTTTTT.

The chain carries TRBV10-3 and TRBJ2-7, with D tentatively TRBD2 (6 bases). The CDR3 extends over 14 amino acids. Germline V gives CDR1 ENHRY, CDR2 SYGVKD. The V gene lost 7 bases and the J gene lost 3 bases, with 16 bases spanning the gap. CDR3 coding DNA: TGTGCCATCAAACCGGGACTGGCCAACTACGAGCAGTACTTC. Translated: CAIKPGLANYEQYF.

V gene TRBV18 combines with J gene TRBJ1-4; D may be TRBD1 (5 bases). This CDR3 has 15 residues. V was cut by 2 bases and J by 0 bases, with 7 bases left in between. Germline loops: CDR1 KGHSH, CDR2 LQKENI. DNA of the CDR3: TGTGCCAGCTCACCAGGGGGTACAACTAATGAAAAACTGTTTTTT. Residues: CASSPGGTTNEKLFF.

This clone was seen once. The gene calls are TRBV7-6 and TRBJ1-5; D might be TRBD1 (5 bases). The V end was cut by 1 base, the J end by 5 bases, with 12 bases between. This CDR3 has 15 amino acids. From germline, CDR1 is SGHVS and CDR2 FNYEAQ. CDR3 loop: CASSLDWGGDQPQHF. The CDR3 coding sequence is TGTGCCAGCAGCTTAGATTGGGGGGGGGATCAGCCCCAGCATTTT.

The gene calls are TRBV15 and TRBJ2-7, with 13 bases aligning to TRBD2. CDR1 and CDR2 from the germline V gene are LNHNV and YYDKDF (reference sequence). The CDR3 covers 15 residues. The ends lost 5 bases at V and 4 bases at J; junction bases unmatched: 5. CDR3 coding DNA: TGTGCCACCAGCGTCGGGACTAGCGGGGTTTACGAGCAGTACTTC. Translating it yields CATSVGTSGVYEQYF.

This clone has more than one count but fewer than ten. The chain joins TRBV30 to TRBJ1-5; D is uncertain. V was shortened by 0 bases and J by 0 bases, with 6 bases between the two germline ends. The CDR3 runs 14 residues. Germline V gene data show CDR1 as GTSNPN and CDR2 as SVGIG (reference sequence). CDR3 loop: CAWSVLRSNQPQHF. Written as DNA, the CDR3 is TGTGCCTGGAGTGTTCTCCGTAGCAATCAGCCCCAGCATTTT.

By frequency in the sample, this clone is medium-sized. The V gene is TRBV6-1, the J gene TRBJ1-6; D remains ambiguous. Germline V CDR1 and CDR2: MNHNS, SASEGT. The CDR3 runs to 13 residues. Trimming took off 2 bases at V and 8 bases at J, with 7 bases between the two ends. Here the CDR3 reads CASSEFAYSPLHF. The DNA of the CDR3 is TGTGCCAGCAGTGAATTCGCGTATTCACCCCTCCACTTT.